The clone carrying this TCR beta chain was observed many times. The entry originates in a study of spatial heterogeneity in lung cancer. Stated time point: sample taken at primary tumor resection. No cell sorting; template was whole RNA from tumor, lung tissue or PBMC. Every molecule of TCR cDNA had its own unique molecular identifier. Via MiXCR, TCRdb re-called the 5' RACE reads, giving one row per CDR3 protein. The repertoire holds 2,200 or so distinct CDR3 sequences, roughly 19% seen once, with around 43% in the top ten. The germline V gene has CDR1 SGHTA and CDR2 FQGNSA. The CDR3 is 14 residues long. The V and J ends lost 3 bases and 3 bases respectively, with 10 bases between them.

Sample: PBMCs, taken at surgery. The gene calls are TRBV7-2 and TRBJ2-3; D might be TRBD2 (7 bases). This sequence originates from a male donor with early-stage non-small cell lung cancer. CDR3 residues: CASSLGGRTDTQYF. The CDR3 DNA reads TGTGCCAGCAGCTTGGGGGGGCGAACAGATACGCAGTATTTT.